The T cell receptor beta chain described here comes from a study of breast tumors, draining lymph nodes, adjacent tissues. TCRdb fed the multiplex PCR reads into MiXCR, producing one record per CDR3 protein. The sample has 200,000 to 300,000 distinct CDR3 sequences, over 25% seen once; the top ten hold under 1.2%. Many counts were recorded for this clonotype. Samples came from axillary lymph nodes draining the breast cancer. CDR3 size: 14 residues. CDR1 and CDR2 (germline): LNHDA, SQIVND (reference sequence). The V end lost 7 bases, the J end lost 0 bases, and 11 bases lay between the germline ends. This chain links TRBV19 with TRBJ2-3; D call uncertain. The sample consisted of axillary lymph node tissue. The receptor comes from a female donor with breast cancer. Some clones in this sample may be carry-over from other donors' samples. The CDR3 nucleotides are TGTGCCAGTACCGATATGGGGAGCACAGATACGCAGTATTTT. Translation: CASTDMGSTDTQYF.